A selection of T cell receptor beta chains follows, all from one sample in a study of OX40 agonist ivuxolimab in advanced cancers. Clones were sequenced by immunoSEQ multiplex PCR, and TCRdb holds only the in-frame ones, with some missing. The data contain 55,000 to 75,000 clones, more than 85% of them singletons. The material sequenced was CD4+ or CD8+ T cells sorted from blood, taken in a trial of the OX40 agonist ivuxolimab. The receptors here all came from an adult with an advanced solid tumor such as melanoma, head and neck, liver or kidney cancer. The CDR3 runs from the conserved cysteine through the conserved F or W. Fields, in order: J gene, D gene, clone size, V gene, CDR3 DNA, CDR3 protein. A D gene is named only where the DNA matches it firmly. Size values are once, few and many counts, or a class for expanded clones, and some rows have none.

TRBJ1-3 | - | - | TRBV7-2 | TGTGCCAGCAGCTTAGATACGACAGGCGGGGGAAACACCATATATTTT | CASSLDTTGGGNTIYF
TRBJ2-7 | - | - | TRBV5-4 | TGTGCCAGCAGCTTGGCGGGGGGGACAGGCTATTTC | CASSLAGGTGYF
TRBJ2-7 | TRBD2 | - | TRBV7-2 | TGTGCCAGCAGCTTAGCGGGGGATTTAGCGGGAGCCTACGAGCAGTACTTC | CASSLAGDLAGAYEQYF
TRBJ1-2 | - | - | TRBV7-2 | TGTGCCAGCAGCTTAGTGGTTAGTGGGGGAAATAACTATGGCTACACCTTC | CASSLVVSGGNNYGYTF
TRBJ2-3 | - | - | TRBV2 | TGTGCCAGCCGGGCGGGGCCAACCACAGATACGCAGTATTTT | CASRAGPTTDTQYF
TRBJ1-5 | - | - | TRBV6-1 | TGTGCCAGCAGTCCCGAGGCGGTAGGTCAGCCCCAGCATTTT | CASSPEAVGQPQHF
TRBJ2-7 | - | - | TRBV5-1 | TGCGCCAGCAGCGCGGACAGGGAGGGCTACGAGCAGTACTTC | CASSADREGYEQYF
TRBJ1-6 | - | - | TRBV6-6 | TGTGCCAGCAGTTATGGGGGCTCAAATTCACCCCTCCACTTT | CASSYGGSNSPLHF
TRBJ2-2 | - | once | TRBV6-5 | TGTGCCAGCAGCTCTCGCGTGAACACCGGGGAGCTGTTTTTT | CASSSRVNTGELFF
TRBJ2-7 | TRBD2 | - | TRBV28 | TGTGCCAGCAGTACCCCACCGGGACTAGCGCGCGGCGAGCAGTACTTC | CASSTPPGLARGEQYF
TRBJ2-5 | TRBD2 | - | TRBV14 | TGTGCCAGCAGCCAAGATAGAGCGGGGCCCGAGACCCAGTACTTC | CASSQDRAGPETQYF
TRBJ1-6 | TRBD1 | - | TRBV30 | TGTGCCTGGAGTGGTGGACAGGATAATTCACCCCTCCACTTT | CAWSGGQDNSPLHF
TRBJ2-7 | TRBD2 | - | TRBV19 | TGTGCCAGTAGTATACGGGGGGACCACGAGCAGTACTTC | CASSIRGDHEQYF
TRBJ1-2 | - | - | TRBV9 | TGTGCCAGCAGCGTAGCTATTGGGGGTGGCTACACCTTC | CASSVAIGGGYTF
TRBJ2-3 | - | - | TRBV18 | TGTGCCAGCTCAAGTCGGAGCCTCACAGATACGCAGTATTTT | CASSSRSLTDTQYF
TRBJ1-5 | TRBD1 | - | TRBV6-1 | TGTGCCAGCAGTGTGCCGCAGGGGGCTTTGAGCAATCAGCCCCAGCATTTT | CASSVPQGALSNQPQHF
TRBJ1-5 | - | - | TRBV10-3 | TGTGCCATCAGTGTCCGGCCGAAGGGGGGTCAGCCCCAGCATTTT | CAISVRPKGGQPQHF